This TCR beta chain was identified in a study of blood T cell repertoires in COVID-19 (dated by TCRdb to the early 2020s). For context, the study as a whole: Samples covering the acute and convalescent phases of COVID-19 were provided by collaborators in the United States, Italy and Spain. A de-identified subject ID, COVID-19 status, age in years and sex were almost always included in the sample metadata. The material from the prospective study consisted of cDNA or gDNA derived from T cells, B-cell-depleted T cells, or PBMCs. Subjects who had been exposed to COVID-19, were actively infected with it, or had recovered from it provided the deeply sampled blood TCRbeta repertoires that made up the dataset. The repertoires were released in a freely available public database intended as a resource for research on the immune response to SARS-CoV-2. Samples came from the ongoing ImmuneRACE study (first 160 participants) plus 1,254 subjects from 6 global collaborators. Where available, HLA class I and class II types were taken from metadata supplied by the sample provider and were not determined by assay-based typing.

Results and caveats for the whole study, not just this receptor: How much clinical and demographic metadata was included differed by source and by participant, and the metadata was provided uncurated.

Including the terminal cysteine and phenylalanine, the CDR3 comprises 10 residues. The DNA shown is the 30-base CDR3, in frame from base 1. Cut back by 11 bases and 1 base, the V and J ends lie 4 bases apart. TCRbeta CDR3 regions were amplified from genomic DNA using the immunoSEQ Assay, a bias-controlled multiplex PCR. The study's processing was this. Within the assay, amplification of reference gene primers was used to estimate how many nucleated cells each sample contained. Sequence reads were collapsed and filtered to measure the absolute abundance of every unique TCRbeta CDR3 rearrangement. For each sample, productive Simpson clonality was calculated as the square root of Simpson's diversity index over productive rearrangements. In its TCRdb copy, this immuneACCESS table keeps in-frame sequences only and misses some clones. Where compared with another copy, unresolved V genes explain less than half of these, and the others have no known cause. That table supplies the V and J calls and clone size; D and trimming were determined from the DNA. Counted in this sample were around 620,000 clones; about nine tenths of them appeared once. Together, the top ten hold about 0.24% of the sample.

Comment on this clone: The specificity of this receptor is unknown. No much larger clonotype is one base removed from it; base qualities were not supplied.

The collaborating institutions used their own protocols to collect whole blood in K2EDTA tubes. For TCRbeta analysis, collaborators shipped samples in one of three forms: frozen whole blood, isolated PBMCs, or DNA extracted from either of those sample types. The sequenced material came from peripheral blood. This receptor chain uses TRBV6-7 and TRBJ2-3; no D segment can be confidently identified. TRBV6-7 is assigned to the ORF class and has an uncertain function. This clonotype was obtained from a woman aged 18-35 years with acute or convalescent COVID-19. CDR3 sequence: CARCTDTQYF. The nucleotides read TGTGCCCGGTGCACAGATACGCAGTATTTT.